A selection of T cell receptor beta chains follows, all from one sample in a study of blood T cells in healthy people across ages. TCRdb ran MiXCR on the 5' RACE reads and lists one entry per CDR3 protein. Of 1.5 million to 2 million distinct CDR3 sequences listed, 49% are singletons. What was sequenced was blood. These receptors were collected from a woman aged 40 to 50 in good health. Each CDR3 is given with its conserved first and last residue. D genes are given only for firm matches. Size is stated for part of the rows, as once, few or many counts, or as a class when the clone is expanded.

>TRBJ1-2|TRBD1|.|TRBV20-1
CSASRGQGAYYGYTF
TGCAGTGCTAGCCGGGGACAGGGGGCCTACTATGGCTACACCTTC
>TRBJ2-1|.|.|TRBV12-3/TRBV12-4
CASTPGWGLSVNEQFF
TGTGCCAGCACTCCTGGGTGGGGACTTTCGGTCAATGAGCAGTTCTTC
>TRBJ1-2|.|.|TRBV4-1
CASSLVRAPDLGYTF
TGCGCCAGCAGCCTTGTTAGGGCCCCTGATCTTGGCTACACCTTC
>TRBJ2-3|.|.|TRBV12-3/TRBV12-4
CASSLRGLSGRGGADTQYF
TGTGCCAGCAGTTTAAGAGGGCTGTCCGGGAGAGGAGGTGCAGATACGCAGTATTTT
>TRBJ1-2|.|.|TRBV20-1
CSARDPGNCGYTF
TGCAGTGCTAGAGACCCAGGGAATTGTGGCTACACCTTC
>TRBJ1-1|.|.|TRBV5-1
CASSPTPDGYTEAFF
TGCGCCAGCAGCCCAACCCCGGACGGGTACACTGAAGCTTTCTTT
>TRBJ2-3|.|few|TRBV5-1
CASSLGPVGDEPDTQYF
TGCGCCAGCAGCTTGGGTCCTGTAGGGGACGAGCCAGATACGCAGTATTTT
>TRBJ2-7|.|many|TRBV27
CASSLGGSYEQYF
TGTGCCAGCAGCTTGGGGGGCTCCTACGAGCAGTACTTC
>TRBJ1-4|.|few|TRBV20-1
CSARDKGGTNEKLFF
TGCAGTGCTAGAGATAAGGGCGGAACTAATGAAAAACTGTTTTTT
>TRBJ2-3|.|.|TRBV7-2
CASSLVLQRNTDTQYF
TGTGCCAGCAGCTTGGTCCTCCAACGGAACACAGATACGCAGTATTTT
>TRBJ1-5|.|.|TRBV6-2/TRBV6-3
CASSNQGNQPQHF
TGTGCCAGCAGTAATCAGGGAAATCAGCCCCAGCATTTT
>TRBJ2-7|.|.|TRBV4-1
CASSQAWEGALGHEQYF
TGCGCCAGCAGCCAAGCATGGGAGGGGGCGTTGGGACACGAGCAGTACTTC
>TRBJ2-2|.|.|TRBV5-6
CASSLGRGELFF
TGTGCCAGCAGCTTGGGCCGGGGGGAGCTGTTTTTT
>TRBJ2-5|TRBD1|.|TRBV7-2
CASSLSGRGQGETQYF
TGTGCCAGCAGCTTATCCGGCAGGGGGCAGGGAGAGACCCAGTACTTC
>TRBJ2-7|.|.|TRBV4-2
CASSQDLGGTPYEQYF
TGTGCCAGCAGCCAAGATCTTGGGGGGACTCCCTACGAGCAGTACTTC
>TRBJ1-1|.|few|TRBV6-5
CASSFHTGQFEAFF
TGTGCCAGCAGTTTCCATACCGGACAGTTTGAAGCTTTCTTT
>TRBJ2-2|TRBD2|.|TRBV7-2
CASRRRTSSNTGELFF
TGTGCCAGCAGGAGGAGGACTAGCTCGAACACCGGGGAGCTGTTTTTT
>TRBJ1-2|.|.|TRBV12-3/TRBV12-4
CASSIDSYGYTF
TGTGCCAGCAGTATCGACAGCTATGGCTACACCTTC
>TRBJ1-1|.|.|TRBV7-2
CASSFIGTNTEAFF
TGTGCCAGCAGCTTTATAGGGACGAACACTGAAGCTTTCTTT
>TRBJ2-7|TRBD2|few|TRBV10-3
CATRLAGDSYEQYF
TGTGCCACCCGACTAGCGGGGGACTCCTACGAGCAGTACTTC
>TRBJ2-1|.|few|TRBV11-1
CASSFYRGYNEQFF
TGTGCCAGCAGCTTCTATCGGGGGTACAATGAGCAGTTCTTC
>TRBJ2-3|TRBD1|.|TRBV7-2
CASSLAIRGLSTDTQYF
TGTGCCAGCAGCTTAGCTATCAGGGGGCTTAGCACAGATACGCAGTATTTT
>TRBJ2-5|.|.|TRBV3-1
CASRQRGKRTQETQYF
TGTGCCAGCAGGCAAAGAGGAAAGCGGACCCAAGAGACCCAGTACTTC
>TRBJ2-1|.|.|TRBV20-1
CSATQVADNEQFF
TGCAGTGCTACCCAAGTAGCGGACAATGAGCAGTTCTTC
>TRBJ2-5|.|many|TRBV6-2/TRBV6-3
CASSFTTPAETQYF
TGTGCCAGCAGTTTCACGACTCCGGCGGAGACCCAGTACTTC
>TRBJ2-7|.|.|TRBV20-1
CSASNRVRGEQYF
TGCAGTGCTAGTAACAGGGTCAGGGGCGAGCAGTACTTC
>TRBJ1-2|TRBD1|.|TRBV28
CASSSGIQGANYGYTF
TGTGCCAGCAGCTCTGGGATTCAGGGGGCAAACTATGGCTACACCTTC
>TRBJ2-6|TRBD1|many|TRBV20-1
CSASTGGSGANVLTF
TGCAGTGCTAGTACAGGGGGCTCTGGGGCCAACGTCCTGACTTTC
>TRBJ1-5|.|.|TRBV20-1
CSARATTEPQHF
TGCAGCGCTAGAGCCACCACTGAGCCCCAGCATTTT
>TRBJ1-1|TRBD1|.|TRBV29-1
CSGTGGWSEAFF
TGCAGCGGCACAGGGGGGTGGTCTGAAGCTTTCTTT
>TRBJ2-5|TRBD2|.|TRBV7-2
CASSLGPALGRETQYF
TGTGCCAGCAGCTTAGGGCCGGCGCTCGGGAGGGAGACCCAGTACTTC